This is a list of T cell receptor beta chains from one sample in a study of shared clonotypes between healthy human individuals. Some clones are missing from TCRdb's copy, which holds only in-frame ones; the method was immunoSEQ multiplex PCR. Here the sample spans roughly 2.4 million clones, 95% being singletons. Sequenced material: naive CD4+ T cells sorted from blood. The receptors come from a man aged 18 to 30 in good health. The CDR3 runs from the conserved cysteine through the conserved F or W. D genes are given only for firm matches. Only some rows state a clone size, as once, few, many or a class for expanded clones.

>TRBJ2-3|TRBV7-3|TRBD2|once
TGTGCCAGCAGCTCAGGACTAGCAGCAGCAGATACGCAGTATTTT
CASSSGLAAADTQYF
>TRBJ2-7|TRBV5-1|TRBD1|-
TGCGCCAGCAGCTTGCTGGCAGACAGGGCCTACGAGCAGTACTTC
CASSLLADRAYEQYF
>TRBJ2-1|TRBV4-1|TRBD2|once
TGCGCCAGCAGCCAAGGCCTGGGGGGGAGCTCCTACAATGAGCAGTTCTTC
CASSQGLGGSSYNEQFF
>TRBJ1-1|TRBV5-4|-|-
TGTGCCAGCAGCTTACAGGGTCCTGAAGCTTTCTTT
CASSLQGPEAFF
>TRBJ2-7|TRBV7-2|TRBD2|-
TGTGCCAGCAGCCGGGGCCTGGGAGGGTTACCCTACGAGCAGTACTTC
CASSRGLGGLPYEQYF
>TRBJ1-2|TRBV10-3|-|-
TGTGCCATCAGTGGCGCAGGGAGCTATGGCTACACCTTC
CAISGAGSYGYTF
>TRBJ2-1|TRBV2|TRBD2|-
TGTGCCAGCAACCCTAGCGGTTACAATGAGCAGTTCTTC
CASNPSGYNEQFF
>TRBJ1-6|TRBV2|-|-
TGTGCCAGCCAGGAGGGGGTCACTTCACCCCTCCACTTT
CASQEGVTSPLHF
>TRBJ2-5|TRBV5-1|TRBD1|-
TGCGCCAGCAGCTTGGCAGGGGGCACAGAGACCCAGTACTTC
CASSLAGGTETQYF
>TRBJ1-4|TRBV30|-|-
TGTGCCTGGAGTCCACTCTCGGTTGAAAAACTGTTTTTT
CAWSPLSVEKLFF
>TRBJ2-7|TRBV10-1|-|-
TGCGCCAGCAGTGAGTCAGGGGTCGGGGAGCAGTACTTC
CASSESGVGEQYF
>TRBJ1-5|TRBV30|TRBD1|few
TGTGCCTGGACCCGGACAGGCCTTAGCAATCAGCCCCAGCATTTT
CAWTRTGLSNQPQHF
>TRBJ2-3|TRBV30|TRBD2|-
TGTGCCTGGAATCCTAGCGGGATACTCACAGATACGCAGTATTTT
CAWNPSGILTDTQYF
>TRBJ2-1|TRBV4-3|TRBD2|-
TGCGCCAGCAGCTCTACCTTACTAGCGGGAGGGCACAATGAGCAGTTCTTC
CASSSTLLAGGHNEQFF
>TRBJ1-5|TRBV19|-|-
TGTGCCAGTAGTATGAGTACAGCCTCCTCTAATCAGCCCCAGCATTTT
CASSMSTASSNQPQHF
>TRBJ2-2|TRBV6-5|TRBD2|-
TGTGCCAGCAGCCCGGGAGGGAACACCGGGGAGCTGTTTTTT
CASSPGGNTGELFF
>TRBJ2-7|TRBV2|-|-
TGTGCCAGCAGTGACTACGGGCGAGAGTCTGACTACGAGCAGTACTTC
CASSDYGRESDYEQYF
>TRBJ2-1|TRBV2|TRBD2|-
TGTGCCAGCAGCACCCGGGGACTAACAAACAATGAGCAGTTCTTC
CASSTRGLTNNEQFF
>TRBJ2-1|TRBV10-3|TRBD1|-
TGTGCCATCAGGGGGGACAGGGGACACAATGAGCAGTTCTTC
CAIRGDRGHNEQFF
>TRBJ1-1|TRBV14|-|-
TGTGCCAGCAGCCACGGGCCAGGGTTCACTGAAGCTTTCTTT
CASSHGPGFTEAFF
>TRBJ1-1|TRBV6-5|-|-
TGTGCCAGCAGTTCCACCCCGGGGGGGAACACTGAAGCTTTCTTT
CASSSTPGGNTEAFF
>TRBJ2-7|TRBV25-1|TRBD1|-
TGTGCCAGCAGGGATGACAGGGACCCACCCAGCCAGTACTTC
CASRDDRDPPSQYF
>TRBJ2-3|TRBV5-1|-|few
TGCGCCAGCAGCTTGGGGGACTCCACAGATACGCAGTATTTT
CASSLGDSTDTQYF
>TRBJ1-1|TRBV19|TRBD1|-
TGTGCCAGTCTAGACCTTACAGGGGGCGTCACTGAAGCTTTCTTT
CASLDLTGGVTEAFF
>TRBJ1-6|TRBV6-1|TRBD1|once
TGTGCCAGCAGTGACACAGGGGTAAGAAATTCACCCCTCCACTTT
CASSDTGVRNSPLHF
>TRBJ2-5|TRBV7-2|TRBD1|-
TGTGCCAGCAGCTCCCGACAGGGGCTTACAGAGACCCAGTACTTC
CASSSRQGLTETQYF
>TRBJ2-7|TRBV18|-|-
TGTGCCAGCTCACCGGCCGGGGGCGTAGGCGAGCAGTACTTC
CASSPAGGVGEQYF
>TRBJ2-5|TRBV19|-|-
TGTGCCAGTAGTATAGAGGTGTGGGGAACCCAAGAGACCCAGTACTTC
CASSIEVWGTQETQYF
>TRBJ2-1|TRBV18|-|-
TGTGCCAGCTCACCTTCCGAATACAATGAGCAGTTCTTC
CASSPSEYNEQFF
>TRBJ2-1|TRBV2|-|-
TGTGCCAGCAGTGAATCCCCCTACAATGAGCAGTTCTTC
CASSESPYNEQFF
>TRBJ2-3|TRBV4-1|TRBD2|-
TGCGCCAGCAGCCCCGCTAGCGGTCTCACAGATACGCAGTATTTT
CASSPASGLTDTQYF
>TRBJ2-7|TRBV6-1|-|-
TGTGCCAGCATGGCATCTGTCTCCAGGCCCTACGAGCAGTACTTC
CASMASVSRPYEQYF
>TRBJ2-2|TRBV11-2|-|-
TGTGCCAGCAGCTACGGGGGTGGGGAGCTGTTTTTT
CASSYGGGELFF
>TRBJ2-1|TRBV6-1|-|-
TGTGCCAGCAGCCTTTACAATGAGCAGTTCTTC
CASSLYNEQFF
>TRBJ2-7|TRBV11-3|-|-
TGTGCCAGCAGCTTAGGCCAGGGGGGGGACGAGCAGTACTTC
CASSLGQGGDEQYF
>TRBJ1-2|TRBV6-6|-|-
TGTGCCAGCAGCCCACAGGATAACTATGGCTACACCTTC
CASSPQDNYGYTF
>TRBJ1-2|TRBV6-5|TRBD1|-
TGTGCCAGCGGGCGACAGGGATCAGGCTATGGCTACACCTTC
CASGRQGSGYGYTF
>TRBJ2-5|TRBV12-5|-|once
TGTGCTAGTGGTTTGTCGAGACAAGAGACCCAGTACTTC
CASGLSRQETQYF
>TRBJ1-2|TRBV5-1|-|-
TGCGCCAGCAGCTTGGCCGGCACCGTTTCAACCTATGGCTACACCTTC
CASSLAGTVSTYGYTF
>TRBJ2-6|TRBV7-2|-|-
TGTGCCAGCAGCTTATGCCAGGCGTCGGTAGGGGCCAACGTCCTGACTTTC
CASSLCQASVGANVLTF
>TRBJ1-3|TRBV25-1|TRBD1|-
TGTGCCAGCAGGGCAGGGGGCAACTCTGGAAACACCATATATTTT
CASRAGGNSGNTIYF
>TRBJ2-2|TRBV11-2|-|-
TGTGCCAGCAGCTTAGTTACTAAGGGCATCCTGAACACCGGGGAGCTGTTTTTT
CASSLVTKGILNTGELFF